Described below is a single T cell receptor (beta chain) sequence and its context. Repertoires were generated with immunoSEQ multiplex PCR, while TCRdb's copy carries only in-frame clones and drops some. The sample lists fewer than 200,000 clones, around 83% seen once, with 8.3% in the top ten. The J segment lost 6 bases and the V segment lost 0 bases, leaving 19 bases of the junction unmatched. CDR1 is LGHDT, CDR2 YNNKEL, per germline (reference sequence). CDR3 length: 19 amino acids. This record comes from a study of blood T cell repertoires in COVID-19. Across the whole study: The samples span acute and convalescent COVID-19 from the United States, Italy and Spain. Sources were T cells, B-cell-depleted T cells, or PBMCs; the material itself was cDNA or gDNA.

The chain carries TRBV3-1 (or the pseudogene TRBV3-2) and TRBJ2-5; 7 nucleotides match TRBD1. The receptor comes from a woman in her sixties or seventies with COVID-19, enrolled during active disease. Source material: peripheral blood. CDR3 residues: CASSQDMGTGVGLRKTQYF. CDR3 DNA: TGTGCCAGCAGCCAAGACATGGGAACAGGGGTGGGTTTGAGGAAGACCCAGTACTTC.